Listed below are T cell receptor beta chains from one sample, sequenced in a study of cytomegalovirus exposure and HLA in healthy donors. Sequencing used immunoSEQ multiplex PCR; TCRdb keeps in-frame clones, though not all of them. There are some 150,000 clones in the sample; over 80% occur only once, and roughly 1.4% lies in the top ten. Material: PBMCs. These receptors came from a woman between 18 and 29 years old in good health and CMV-seronegative. The CDR3 runs from the conserved cysteine through the conserved F or W. The D gene is left open where the match is weak. Clone sizes are given selectively: once, few, many, or a class where the clone is expanded.

v_gene: TRBV2
j_gene: TRBJ1-4
abundance: NA
d_gene: TRBD1
CDR3nt: TGTGCCAGCAGTGGGGGACAGGGGACTAATGAAAAACTGTTTTTT
CDR3aa: CASSGGQGTNEKLFF

v_gene: TRBV2
j_gene: TRBJ1-2
abundance: NA
d_gene: TRBD1
CDR3nt: TGTGCCAGCAGTTACGGTGGACAGGATCTGTCACTCTATGGCTACACCTTC
CDR3aa: CASSYGGQDLSLYGYTF

v_gene: TRBV28
j_gene: TRBJ1-1
abundance: few
d_gene: NA
CDR3nt: NA
CDR3aa: CASSSSGMNTEAFF

v_gene: TRBV29-1
j_gene: TRBJ1-2
abundance: NA
d_gene: NA
CDR3nt: TGCAGCGTTGAAGATCCCCGACGGAGGGAGATCTATGGCTACACCTTC
CDR3aa: CSVEDPRRREIYGYTF

v_gene: TRBV11-2
j_gene: TRBJ1-1
abundance: NA
d_gene: NA
CDR3nt: TGTGCCAGCAGCGCACAGATGAACACTGAAGCTTTCTTT
CDR3aa: CASSAQMNTEAFF

v_gene: TRBV6-5
j_gene: TRBJ1-1
abundance: NA
d_gene: NA
CDR3nt: TGTGCCAGCAACCCGGGGGGCCGTGAAGCTTTCTTT
CDR3aa: CASNPGGREAFF

v_gene: TRBV4-2
j_gene: TRBJ2-5
abundance: NA
d_gene: NA
CDR3nt: TGTGCCAGCAGCCAAGCTCTCGGGGAGACCCAGTACTTC
CDR3aa: CASSQALGETQYF

v_gene: TRBV7-8
j_gene: TRBJ1-5
abundance: NA
d_gene: TRBD1
CDR3nt: TGTGCCAGCAGCCTACAGGGGTTAGAGGGTAGCAATCAGCCCCAGCATTTT
CDR3aa: CASSLQGLEGSNQPQHF

v_gene: TRBV9
j_gene: TRBJ2-5
abundance: NA
d_gene: NA
CDR3nt: TGTGCCAGCAGCGTAGGAGGGCGTGTAGAGACCCAGTACTTC
CDR3aa: CASSVGGRVETQYF

v_gene: TRBV6-5
j_gene: TRBJ2-1
abundance: NA
d_gene: TRBD1
CDR3nt: TGTGCCAGCAGTTACGACAGGGGAGTCTACAATGAGCAGTTCTTC
CDR3aa: CASSYDRGVYNEQFF

v_gene: TRBV18
j_gene: TRBJ1-3
abundance: NA
d_gene: TRBD1
CDR3nt: TGTGCCAGCTCACCAACAGCCGGGACAGGGATAGCCACCATATATTTT
CDR3aa: CASSPTAGTGIATIYF

v_gene: TRBV19
j_gene: TRBJ1-1
abundance: NA
d_gene: NA
CDR3nt: TGTGCCAGTAGTGGGTACGGGGGGAACACTGAAGCTTTCTTT
CDR3aa: CASSGYGGNTEAFF

v_gene: TRBV18
j_gene: TRBJ1-1
abundance: NA
d_gene: NA
CDR3nt: TGTGCCAGCTCAACCGCGGGGCGGACTGAAGCTTTCTTT
CDR3aa: CASSTAGRTEAFF

v_gene: TRBV6-5
j_gene: TRBJ1-4
abundance: NA
d_gene: NA
CDR3nt: TGTGCCAGCAGTTACTCTTGGGGGGAGACTAATGAAAAACTGTTTTTT
CDR3aa: CASSYSWGETNEKLFF

v_gene: TRBV28
j_gene: TRBJ2-4
abundance: NA
d_gene: NA
CDR3nt: TGTGCCAGCAGTCCGCCCCCTGTGGCCATTCAGTACTTC
CDR3aa: CASSPPPVAIQYF

v_gene: TRBV1
j_gene: TRBJ2-7
abundance: NA
d_gene: NA
CDR3nt: TGCACCAGCATCACTAGCGGGGCCGCCTACGAGCAGTACTTC
CDR3aa: CTSITSGAAYEQYF

v_gene: TRBV5-1
j_gene: TRBJ1-5
abundance: NA
d_gene: TRBD1
CDR3nt: TGCGCCAGCAGCTACATGGGACAGCCAGGTCAGCCCCAGCATTTT
CDR3aa: CASSYMGQPGQPQHF

v_gene: TRBV11-2
j_gene: TRBJ1-4
abundance: few
d_gene: NA
CDR3nt: TGTGCCAGCAGCGTTTCTACTAATGAAAAACTGTTTTTT
CDR3aa: CASSVSTNEKLFF

v_gene: TRBV29-1
j_gene: TRBJ2-7
abundance: NA
d_gene: NA
CDR3nt: TGCAGCGTTACCCAATGGGACACATCCTACGAGCAGTACTTC
CDR3aa: CSVTQWDTSYEQYF

v_gene: TRBV2
j_gene: TRBJ1-4
abundance: NA
d_gene: TRBD1
CDR3nt: TGTGCCAGCAACCGGGACAGGGGGAGTAATGAAAAACTGTTTTTT
CDR3aa: CASNRDRGSNEKLFF

v_gene: TRBV13
j_gene: TRBJ2-6
abundance: NA
d_gene: NA
CDR3nt: TGTGCCAGCAGCTTAGGCGAGGCCCTCCTAGCCCCCAACGTCCTGACTTTC
CDR3aa: CASSLGEALLAPNVLTF

v_gene: TRBV13
j_gene: TRBJ2-7
abundance: NA
d_gene: TRBD1
CDR3nt: TGTGCCAGCGGACAGGGCTACGAGCAGTACTTC
CDR3aa: CASGQGYEQYF

v_gene: TRBV5-4
j_gene: TRBJ2-4
abundance: NA
d_gene: TRBD1
CDR3nt: TGTGCCAGCAGCTTACAGGGGTTAGACAGTCAGTACTTC
CDR3aa: CASSLQGLDSQYF

v_gene: TRBV4-1
j_gene: TRBJ1-3
abundance: NA
d_gene: NA
CDR3nt: TGCGCCAGCAGCCAAGCCCCGCGACAGAGAGTCTCTGGAAACACCATATATTTT
CDR3aa: CASSQAPRQRVSGNTIYF

v_gene: TRBV5-5
j_gene: TRBJ1-1
abundance: NA
d_gene: NA
CDR3nt: TGTGCCAGCAGCTTGGCGGGAAACACTGAAGCTTTCTTT
CDR3aa: CASSLAGNTEAFF

v_gene: TRBV6-1
j_gene: TRBJ2-2
abundance: NA
d_gene: NA
CDR3nt: TGTGCCAGCAGGGCATCGACGAACACCGGGGAGCTGTTTTTT
CDR3aa: CASRASTNTGELFF

v_gene: TRBV11-2
j_gene: TRBJ2-7
abundance: NA
d_gene: NA
CDR3nt: TGTGCCAGCAGTAACCTGCGGGTCGAGCAGTACTTC
CDR3aa: CASSNLRVEQYF

v_gene: TRBV11-3
j_gene: TRBJ2-3
abundance: NA
d_gene: TRBD2
CDR3nt: TGTGCCAGCAGCTTGGTCAGCGGGGGGGTCACAGATACGCAGTATTTT
CDR3aa: CASSLVSGGVTDTQYF

v_gene: TRBV6-1
j_gene: TRBJ2-7
abundance: NA
d_gene: NA
CDR3nt: TGTGCCAGCCGACCCCAGGGAACCTACGAGCAGTACTTC
CDR3aa: CASRPQGTYEQYF

v_gene: TRBV6-1
j_gene: TRBJ1-4
abundance: NA
d_gene: TRBD1
CDR3nt: TGTGCCAGCAGTGGGACACAGGGGGCGGGTGAAAAACTGTTTTTT
CDR3aa: CASSGTQGAGEKLFF

v_gene: TRBV6-1
j_gene: TRBJ2-1
abundance: NA
d_gene: TRBD2
CDR3nt: TGTGCCAGCAGTGGCTCGTTTATTTCAAGTAGCGGGGGGGCCTTTAATGAGCAGTTCTTC
CDR3aa: CASSGSFISSSGGAFNEQFF

v_gene: TRBV4-1
j_gene: TRBJ2-7
abundance: few
d_gene: TRBD1
CDR3nt: TGCGCCAGCAGCCATAGACAGGGGGAGAGGGACGAGCAGTACTTC
CDR3aa: CASSHRQGERDEQYF

v_gene: TRBV5-1
j_gene: TRBJ1-5
abundance: NA
d_gene: NA
CDR3nt: TGCGCCAGCAGCTTGGCCGGGATTAGCAATCAGCCCCAGCATTTT
CDR3aa: CASSLAGISNQPQHF

v_gene: TRBV6-5
j_gene: TRBJ2-3
abundance: NA
d_gene: NA
CDR3nt: TGTGCCAGCAGGCCGGGGGGCCAAACAGATACGCAGTATTTT
CDR3aa: CASRPGGQTDTQYF

v_gene: TRBV11-2
j_gene: TRBJ2-7
abundance: NA
d_gene: TRBD2
CDR3nt: TGTGCCAGCAGTCTACAATCGACTAGCGGCTACGAGCAGTACTTC
CDR3aa: CASSLQSTSGYEQYF

v_gene: TRBV6-6
j_gene: TRBJ2-3
abundance: NA
d_gene: TRBD1
CDR3nt: TGTGCCAGCAGTCCCCAACCGGGACAGGGGACAGATACGCAGTATTTT
CDR3aa: CASSPQPGQGTDTQYF

v_gene: TRBV4-1
j_gene: TRBJ2-7
abundance: NA
d_gene: TRBD1
CDR3nt: TGCGCCAGCAGCCCGGGGACAGTCTACGAGCAGTACTTC
CDR3aa: CASSPGTVYEQYF

v_gene: TRBV18
j_gene: TRBJ1-5
abundance: NA
d_gene: TRBD1
CDR3nt: TGTGCCAGCTCACCCGGGACAGGGGTGAATCAGCCCCAGCATTTT
CDR3aa: CASSPGTGVNQPQHF

v_gene: TRBV9
j_gene: TRBJ2-7
abundance: NA
d_gene: NA
CDR3nt: TGTGCCAGCAGCACCCGACTAGGATCGACCTACGAGCAGTACTTC
CDR3aa: CASSTRLGSTYEQYF

v_gene: TRBV7-6
j_gene: TRBJ2-6
abundance: NA
d_gene: NA
CDR3nt: TGTGCCAGCAGCTTAGCCCGAAGCAAACAGGGTTCTGGGGCCAACGTCCTGACTTTC
CDR3aa: CASSLARSKQGSGANVLTF